This T cell receptor beta chain was recovered during a study of T cell repertoires in cytomegalovirus infection. Study as a whole: From public TCR beta signatures came an indication of both CMV infection and matching HLA type.

Germline V gene data show CDR1 as MNHEY and CDR2 as SVGEGT. The CDR3 sequence is 13 residues long. J lost 5 bases, V lost 4 bases, and 3 bases had no gene match. Worth noting for this clonotype: No antigen is known for it.

Study-wide results and caveats: Summed frequency of shared TCR beta families picked out CMV carriers who also had the relevant HLA. What dominated the ex vivo response were HLA-C-restricted CMV-specific TCR beta clonotypes.

TCRdb passed the reads through MiXCR, listing each CDR3 protein once. The sample includes tens of thousands of distinct CDR3 sequences, 20% to 25% of them seen just once. Material: PBMCs, sequenced either directly or after in vitro stimulation (not recorded which). The sequence came from a human donor in good health (CMV status not recorded). Some clones in this sample may be carry-over from other donors' samples. The rearrangement uses TRBV6-2 or TRBV6-3 and TRBJ2-7; 9 bases agree with TRBD1. The CDR3 loop reads CASSLQGAHEQYF. CDR3 coding DNA: TGTGCCAGCAGTTTACAGGGGGCCCACGAGCAGTACTTC.